This T cell receptor beta chain was recovered during a study of regulatory T cells in long-lasting Graves disease. Findings of the study overall: Among samples with persistent disease, TRBV28, TRBJ1-2 and TRBJ2-5 were favored. Persistent cases of Graves' showed reduced TCR diversity relative to newly diagnosed patients. Samples came from peripheral blood alone, without thyroid tissue.

This clonotype has more than one count but fewer than ten. As yet, its antigen is unknown. As for time point: persistent/refractory GD, antithyroid drugs over 5 years with positive TRAb. PBMCs were the source of the RNA used for TCR sequencing. Arm-PCR with iRepertoire HTBI primers amplified the CDR3 regions for these TCR beta libraries. Per the original methods: Gene usage covered 62 TRBV and 14 TRBJ segments. One entry per CDR3 protein, called by TCRdb with MiXCR from the multiplex PCR reads. TCRdb's processing, not the authors', yielded these V and J calls. In the table there are 500,000 to 700,000 distinct CDR3 sequences, roughly 30% of which are singletons. CDR1 and CDR2 (germline): SGDLS, YYNGEE. J gave up 0 bases and V 2 bases, and 7 bases lay outside the gene matches. The CDR3 covers 16 residues.

The sample in question was peripheral blood mononuclear cells (PBMCs), obtained when the disease was refractory, from a patient treated with antithyroid drugs. This chain uses TRBV9 with TRBJ1-1; TRBD1 aligns across 7 bases. This clonotype was obtained from a female donor with Graves disease. CDR3 bases: TGTGCCAGCAGCGTCCAGACAGGGAACTTGAACACTGAAGCTTTCTTT. Translated, it gives CASSVQTGNLNTEAFF.